This TCR beta chain was identified during a study of regulatory T cells in long-lasting Graves disease. Study-level information: For under 3 months, newly diagnosed Graves' patients had been taking antithyroid drugs.

In its sample, this clonotype was seen many times. The junction departs from germline at one end; a sequencing error may be responsible. Library construction for TCR beta used iRepertoire HTBI primers and Arm-PCR of CDR3 regions. TCRdb called the multiplex PCR reads again in MiXCR, with one record for every CDR3 protein. The sample lists 600,000 to 650,000 distinct CDR3 sequences, roughly 15% occurring once. Time point: newly diagnosed GD, antithyroid drugs for less than 3 months. The TCR library was made from RNA extracted from PBMCs. This same sample was also taken into another study, of T cells in Graves' hyperthyroidism and ophthalmopathy.

The TCR was taken from a woman aged 30 to 39 with Graves disease. The material sequenced was peripheral blood mononuclear cells (PBMCs), taken at new diagnosis, from a patient treated with antithyroid drugs.

CDR3 protein: CASSFQTSGHEQYF. The CDR3 coding sequence is TGTGCTAGCAGCTTCCAGACAAGCGGACACGAGCAGTACTTC. V gene TRBV7-7 combines with J gene TRBJ2-7; D is possibly TRBD2 (5 bases). Germline V gives CDR1 SSHAT, CDR2 FNYEAQ (reference sequence). The CDR3 totals 14 residues.